Shown below are 5 T cell receptor beta chains from a single sample sequenced in a study of shared clonotypes between healthy human individuals. As defined, naive CD8 cells were CD45RO-negative and positively selected for CCR7, with terminally differentiated effector memory CD45RA+ cells excluded. Clones were read by immunoSEQ multiplex PCR, and TCRdb kept only the in-frame ones, dropping some. Among hundreds of thousands of clones listed, nearly 95% were seen once. What was sequenced was naive CD8+ T cells sorted from blood. The source of these receptors is a man under 40 in good health.

CDR3 sequence reads: CASSIVPRDGYTF. Written as DNA, the CDR3 is TGTGCCAGTAGTATAGTTCCTCGCGATGGCTACACCTTC. J is TRBJ1-2 and V is TRBV19; D not certain. V lost 1 base and J 6 bases, leaving 9 bases between the germline ends. This CDR3 region has 13 residues. CDR1 is LNHDA, CDR2 SQIVND, per germline (reference sequence).

The sample holds a few counts of this clone. The rearrangement joins TRBV2 to TRBJ1-2; D uncertain. CDR1 is SNHLY and CDR2 is FYNNEI in the germline V gene. Trimming removed 4 bases at V and 8 bases at J, with 8 bases between. The CDR3 is 11 amino acids. Here the CDR3 DNA reads TGTGCCAGCAGTGGGAGGAAGGGCTACACCTTC. Translating gives CASSGRKGYTF.

In this sample, this clone turned up a few times. The rearrangement uses TRBV28 and TRBJ2-7; no firm D call. The V end lost 5 bases, the J end lost 5 bases, and 7 bases lay between the germline ends. The V gene's germline CDR1 is MDHEN and CDR2 SYDVKM. The CDR3 runs to 11 residues. The CDR3 loop is CASSARNEQYF. The CDR3 nucleotides read TGTGCCAGCAGTGCCCGAAACGAGCAGTACTTC.

The chain links TRBV28 to TRBJ1-5, with TRBD1 as a possible D gene (6 bases). V lost 7 bases and J 5 bases, leaving 15 bases between the germline ends. The CDR3 totals 14 residues. From germline, CDR1 is MDHEN and CDR2 SYDVKM. The CDR3 loop is CASNPDRRDQPQHF. CDR3 nucleotide sequence: TGTGCCAGCAACCCCGACAGGAGAGATCAGCCCCAGCATTTT.

The rearrangement uses TRBV28 and TRBJ2-7, with D possibly matching TRBD1 (6 bases). Trimming pared 2 bases from V and 6 bases from J, leaving 11 bases between. Germline-derived CDR1 and CDR2 are MDHEN and SYDVKM. CDR3 length equals 13 residues. The CDR3 DNA follows: TGTGCCAGCAGTTTACCTCAGGGGCCCGAGCAGTACTTC. Protein product: CASSLPQGPEQYF. Looking up the rest from reference TRBV28 and TRBJ2-7 gives the full variable domain: DVKVTQSSRYLVKRTGEKVFLECVQDMDHENMFWYRQDPGLGLRLIYFSYDVKMKEKGDIPEGYSVSREKKERFSLILESASTNQTSMYLCASSLPQGPEQYFGPGTRLTVT.